Sequencing of this T cell receptor (beta chain) was carried out in a study of PD-1 blockade in classical Hodgkin lymphoma (TCRdb year 2020). Context from the whole study: Nivolumab dosing was 3 mg/kg intravenously every 2 weeks, continuing until either disease progression or unacceptable toxicity. A peripheral blood immune signature of response to PD-1 blockade in classical Hodgkin lymphoma was defined using TCR beta sequencing and CyTOF.

Trimming costs V 4 bases and J 0 bases, and their ends lie 13 bases apart. The CDR3, from cysteine to phenylalanine, totals 16 residues. Left in the record is the CDR3 DNA by itself, 48 bases read in frame from the first base. The CDR1 and CDR2 encoded by the germline V gene are SNHLY and FYNNEI. General conclusions and limits of the study: Baseline TCR diversity was reported to be lower in newly diagnosed patients than in healthy donors and to be lower still in relapsed/refractory patients. A significant rise by C4D1 was seen in CD4+ but not CD8+ TCR diversity (p=0.0027 vs p=0.16), with the rise being most apparent in complete responders (p=0.02). Trial patients achieving complete response had baseline diversity similar to newly diagnosed patients, whereas partial responders and progressors had significantly lower diversity. The study covered only a single clinical trial cohort, and the causes of the repertoire differences, possibly disease activity or prior therapy, were still not defined. Patients starting nivolumab less than 1 year after ASCT had lower diversity and were excluded from later analyses to avoid confounding by immune reconstitution.

Genomic DNA was extracted with the Qiagen DNeasy kit from unsorted PBMCs and from negatively selected CD4+ and CD8+ fractions. Using primers that anneal to V and J segments, immunoSEQ multiplex PCR amplified the TCR beta CDR3 regions. A synthetic immune receptor repertoire was used to minimize amplification bias, and any remaining bias was removed computationally after sequencing. Per the authors' processing: Repertoire diversity was quantified as the Shannon entropy index using custom Python scripts. Unsorted, CD4+ and CD8+ repertoires were analyzed separately, except for combined analyses in which CD4+ and CD8+ sequences were merged in silico. Clonal expansion was defined as a frequency increase of at least 2-fold after treatment compared with C1D1, and clones undetected at baseline were assigned a pseudocount of 0.5. Clones with 0 or 1 copy at C1D1 were classified as singleton clones, and clones with 2 or more copies were classified as non-singleton clones. Clones expanded in unsorted samples were assigned a CD4+, CD8+ or unknown annotation through matching of protein sequences in sorted samples from the same patient. Wilcoxon tests were applied to paired samples to test diversity changes from C1D1 to C4D1. The table comes from immuneACCESS by way of TCRdb, which keeps in-frame sequences with V and J called. Part of the clones is missing from these tables; in studies checked, under half for an unresolved V gene and the rest for unknown reasons. V and J calls and clone size are given by that table; D and trimming were obtained from the DNA. This sample is represented by 75,000 to 95,000 clones; 83% of them were singletons. 15% to 20% of the sample is in the top ten clones.

Worth noting for this clone: Its antigen target is currently unknown. The input lacks base qualities; no much larger clone sits a single base away.

Per the publication, the time point label means: cycle 4 day 1 (C4D1), after about 6 weeks of nivolumab. Every trial patient had relapsed after autologous stem cell transplantation, and cohorts A, B and C differed in prior brentuximab vedotin exposure. The trial cohort was composed of roughly 60 patients with relapsed/refractory classical Hodgkin lymphoma, for whom complete response, partial response or progressive disease was recorded as best overall response. Single-agent nivolumab was administered to trial patients in the multi-cohort phase II CheckMate 205 trial. An independent review committee assessed best overall response by applying the 2007 International Working Group response criteria. Trial PBMCs were collected just before the start of nivolumab (C1D1) and during therapy at cycle 2 day 1 and cycle 4 day 1. Peripheral blood was collected in 8 mL Vacutainer Cell Preparation Tubes, from which PBMCs were isolated by centrifugation and then cryopreserved.

The source of this sequence is a human donor with classical Hodgkin lymphoma. Sequencing used peripheral blood mononuclear cells (PBMCs), obtained before the fourth cycle of nivolumab. The chain joins TRBV2 to TRBJ1-3, with no confident D gene call. The CDR3 sequence is CASSGPGILSGNTIYF. The sequenced DNA: TGTGCCAGCAGTGGGCCCGGGATCCTCTCTGGAAACACCATATATTTT.